This passage covers 9 T cell receptor beta chains from one sample sequenced in a study of CD8+CD57+ T cells in acquired aplastic anemia. The template for TCR beta VDJ and CDR3 sequence profiling was genomic DNA. TCRdb re-called the reads through MiXCR, storing one row per CDR3 protein. The repertoire consists of about 190,000 distinct CDR3 sequences, with 50% to 55% occurring once and the leading ten covering approximately 15%. Sequencing was done on a sample of sorted CD4+, CD8+, or CD8+CD57+ T cells (not recorded which) from PBMCs. These receptors were obtained from a human donor in good health, serving as a control.

This clonotype has a count of ten or more. This may be a read error: a much more frequent sequence differs by one nucleotide. The CDR3 nucleotides are TGTGCCGGCAACGGAGCGCTCATTGGGGGAGAGACCCAGTACTTC. Amino acid sequence: CAGNGALIGGETQYF. The V gene is TRBV7-2, the J gene TRBJ2-5, with D tentatively TRBD1 or TRBD2 (5 bases each). Per germline, CDR1 SGHTA and CDR2 FQGNSA. The CDR3 extends over 15 amino acids. The germline V and J ends were trimmed by 11 bases and 4 bases, with 23 bases remaining between them.

This clonotype has ten or more counts. This chain joins TRBV7-2 and TRBJ2-5; no definite D call. The V and J ends lost 5 bases and 4 bases respectively, with 11 bases between them. The CDR3 is 13 amino acids. The germline V gene encodes CDR1 SGHTA and CDR2 FQGNSA. CDR3 DNA sequence: TGTGCCAGCAGCGCCCAACTCACAGAGACCCAGTACTTC. Protein product: CASSAQLTETQYF.

The chain employs TRBV2 and TRBJ1-1; D is unclear. Germline V gene lookup returns CDR1 SNHLY and CDR2 FYNNEI. CDR3 length: 12 residues. V lost 5 bases and J 7 bases, leaving 11 bases between the germline ends. The CDR3 DNA is TGTGCCAGCAGTCCAGGACCCAGTGAAGCTTTCTTT. Translation gives CASSPGPSEAFF.

The gene calls are TRBV15 and TRBJ1-4; D is possibly TRBD1 (5 bases). This CDR3 has 13 amino acids. V was pared by 6 bases and J by 8 bases, with 13 bases between. Looked up from germline, CDR1 is LNHNV and CDR2 is YYDKDF (reference sequence). CDR3 residues: CATSGRGEEKLFF. DNA for the CDR3: TGTGCCACCAGTGGGAGAGGGGAGGAAAAACTGTTTTTT. Full variable domain (missing parts from reference TRBV15 and TRBJ1-4): DAMVIQNPRYQVTQFGKPVTLSCSQTLNHNVMYWYQQKSSQAPKLLFHYYDKDFNNEADTPDNFQSRRPNTSFCFLDIRSPGLGDTAMYLCATSGRGEEKLFFGSGTQLSVL.

This clonotype was observed at least ten times. This chain joins TRBV7-2 and TRBJ2-7, with unresolved D. Trimming shortened V by 3 bases and J by 2 bases, and 5 bases separated the two germline ends. The CDR3 is 12 residues long. CDR1 and CDR2 from the germline V gene are SGHTA and FQGNSA. The CDR3 protein is CASSLGAYEQYF. The DNA for the CDR3 is TGTGCCAGCAGCTTGGGTGCCTACGAGCAGTACTTC. Drawing the rest from reference TRBV7-2 and TRBJ2-7, the complete variable domain is GAGVSQSPSNKVTEKGKDVELRCDPISGHTALYWYRQSLGQGLEFLIYFQGNSAPDKSGLPSDRFSAERTGGSVSTLTIQRTQQEDSAVYLCASSLGAYEQYFGPGTRLTVT.

In the case of this clonotype: Since a much larger clone is just one base distant, this may be a read error. The rearrangement uses TRBV12-3 or TRBV12-4 and TRBJ1-4, with D perhaps TRBD1 (5 bases). The CDR3 totals 17 residues. DNA for the CDR3: TGTGCCAGCAGAAGCGGCCGCCGGGACGGAGCTAATGGAAAACTGTTTTTT. It encodes CASRSGRRDGANGKLFF.

This clonotype was seen ten or more times. V gene TRBV7-8 combines with J gene TRBJ1-2; D is possibly TRBD1 (5 bases). V was clipped by 0 bases and J by 7 bases, with 15 bases between them. The CDR3 has 15 residues. Germline CDR1 and CDR2: SGHVS and FQNEAQ. The DNA of the CDR3 is TGTGCCAGCAGCTTAGCGACGGGGGGTTCTGGTGGCTACACCTTC. It specifies CASSLATGGSGGYTF.

The chain carries TRBV20-1 and TRBJ1-2; 8 bases line up with TRBD1. V lost 6 bases, J lost 1 base, and 10 bases stayed unmatched. The CDR3 extends over 15 amino acids. The germline V gene encodes CDR1 DFQATT and CDR2 SNEGSKA (reference sequence). The CDR3 nucleotides read TGCAGTGCCGACGGACAGGGCACCCGTAACTATGGCTACACCTTC. Amino acid sequence: CSADGQGTRNYGYTF.

Many counts were recorded for this clonotype. The rearrangement links TRBV5-5 to TRBJ2-1, with D maybe TRBD1 (5 bases). The CDR3 covers 13 residues. V was pared by 0 bases and J by 4 bases, with 5 bases between. Germline V gives CDR1 SGHKS, CDR2 YYEKEE (reference sequence). The DNA of the CDR3 is TGTGCCAGCAGCTTGGACAGGTACAATGAGCAGTTCTTC. Amino acids: CASSLDRYNEQFF.